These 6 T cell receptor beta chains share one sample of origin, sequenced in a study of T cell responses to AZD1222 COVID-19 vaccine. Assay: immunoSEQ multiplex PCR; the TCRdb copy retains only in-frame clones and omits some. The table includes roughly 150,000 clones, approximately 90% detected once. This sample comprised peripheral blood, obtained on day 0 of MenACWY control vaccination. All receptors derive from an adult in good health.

The CDR3 DNA sequence: TGTGCCAGCAGCCGCCAGGGGGCTGACTATGGCTACACCTTC. It encodes CASSRQGADYGYTF. V gene TRBV4-2 combines with J gene TRBJ1-2; 8 bases fit TRBD1. This CDR3 comprises 14 residues. The V gene's germline CDR1 is LGHNA and CDR2 YNFKEQ. With 4 bases clipped from V and 3 bases from J, the junction kept 4 bases outside the gene matches.

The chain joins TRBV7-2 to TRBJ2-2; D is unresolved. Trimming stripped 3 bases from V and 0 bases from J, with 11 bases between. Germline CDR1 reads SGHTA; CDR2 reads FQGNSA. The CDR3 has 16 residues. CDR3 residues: CASSFRRSSNTGELFF. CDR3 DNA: TGTGCCAGCAGCTTTCGACGGAGTTCGAACACCGGGGAGCTGTTTTTT. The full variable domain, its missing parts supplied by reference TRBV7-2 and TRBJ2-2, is GAGVSQSPSNKVTEKGKDVELRCDPISGHTALYWYRQSLGQGLEFLIYFQGNSAPDKSGLPSDRFSAERTGGSVSTLTIQRTQQEDSAVYLCASSFRRSSNTGELFFGEGSRLTVL.

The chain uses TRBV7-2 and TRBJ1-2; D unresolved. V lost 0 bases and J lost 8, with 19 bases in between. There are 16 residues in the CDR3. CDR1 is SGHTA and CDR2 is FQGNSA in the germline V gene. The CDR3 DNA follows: TGTGCCAGCAGCTTAGCGGGAACAGCTAAAGTTCGCGGCTACACCTTC. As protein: CASSLAGTAKVRGYTF.

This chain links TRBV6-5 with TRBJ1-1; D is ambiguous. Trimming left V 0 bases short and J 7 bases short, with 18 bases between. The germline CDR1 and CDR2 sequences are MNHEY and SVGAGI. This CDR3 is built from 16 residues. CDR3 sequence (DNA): TGTGCCAGCAGTTACTCGATGCTGGCTTCCCACCGTGAAGCTTTCTTT. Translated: CASSYSMLASHREAFF.

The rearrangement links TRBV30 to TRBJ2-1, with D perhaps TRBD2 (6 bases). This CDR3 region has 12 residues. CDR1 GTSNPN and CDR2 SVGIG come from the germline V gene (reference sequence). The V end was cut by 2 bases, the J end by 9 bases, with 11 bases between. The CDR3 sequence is CAWSPRGIEQFF. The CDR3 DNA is TGTGCCTGGAGTCCGCGGGGCATTGAGCAGTTCTTC.

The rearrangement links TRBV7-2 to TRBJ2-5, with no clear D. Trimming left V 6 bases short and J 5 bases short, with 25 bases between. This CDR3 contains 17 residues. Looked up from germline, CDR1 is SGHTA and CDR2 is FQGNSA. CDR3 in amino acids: CASRLTPYPRNRETQYF. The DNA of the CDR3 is TGTGCCAGCAGACTCACACCTTACCCGCGGAACCGGGAGACCCAGTACTTC.